This T cell receptor beta chain was documented in a study of OX40 agonist ivuxolimab in advanced cancers. For the study at large: Partial responses occurred in Three dose-escalation patients, one with hepatocellular carcinoma and two with cutaneous melanoma.

Study observations and caveats: CD4+ and CD8+ blood T cells expanded clonally by week 6 at 0.1 to 3.0 mg/kg. Antigen specificity of clonally expanded peripheral T cells was not established. Average numbers of expanded clones were greater in CD8+ T cells than in CD4+.

The table came from immunoSEQ multiplex PCR; TCRdb's copy has only in-frame clones and leaves some out. The table shows around 30,000 clones, with 82% occurring only once. There are a few counts of this clone. The target antigen is unknown. Material: CD4+ or CD8+ T cells sorted from blood, obtained in a trial of the OX40 agonist ivuxolimab. The sequence was collected from an adult with an advanced solid tumor such as melanoma, head and neck, liver or kidney cancer.

Here the CDR3 DNA reads TGTGCCAGCAGTAAGGACAGGTCCAATCAGCCCCAGCATTTT. Translated: CASSKDRSNQPQHF. The rearrangement uses TRBV2 and TRBJ1-5; TRBD1 aligns across 7 bases. The CDR3 has 14 amino acids. Trimming took 5 bases from V and 3 from J; bases not matched to a gene: 4. Germline-derived CDR1 and CDR2 are SNHLY and FYNNEI.